The 26 T cell receptor beta chains in this list originate from one sample, sequenced in a study of T cells in Graves' hyperthyroidism and ophthalmopathy. Amplification of TCR beta CDR3 regions used RNA as the template. Initially, a first-round RT-PCR of the TCR CDR3 employed the HTBI primer set. TCRdb called the multiplex PCR reads again in MiXCR, with one record for every CDR3 protein. The table has a few hundred thousand distinct CDR3 sequences, approximately 14% seen once; the top ten hold approximately 15%. Material: blood. Receptors were obtained from a woman aged 35 to 49 with Graves' hyperthyroidism.

The V gene is TRBV4-2, the J gene TRBJ2-7; a weak D match, TRBD1 (5 bases). CDR1 is LGHNA and CDR2 is YNFKEQ in the germline V gene. The V gene lost 0 bases and the J gene lost 1 base, with 13 bases spanning the gap. CDR3 length: 16 amino acids. CDR3 sequence: CASSQDGERGSYEQYF. DNA of the CDR3: TGTGCCAGCAGCCAAGATGGGGAAAGGGGTTCCTACGAGCAGTACTTC.

Details on this clonotype: Because the CDR3 is missing its conserved closing phenylalanine or tryptophan, this is likely a read error. V and J are TRBV12-3 or TRBV12-4 and TRBJ2-7, with D unresolved. This CDR3 is built from 15 residues. Trimming stripped 1 base from V and 3 bases from J, with 13 bases between. The chain's CDR3 is CASSLVIGFHYEQYL. As DNA, the CDR3 is TGTGCCAGCAGTTTAGTAATCGGCTTTCACTACGAGCAGTACCTC.

There are many counts of this clonotype. The rearrangement joins TRBV20-1 to TRBJ2-1; 9 positions agree with TRBD2. Per the germline V gene, CDR1 is DFQATT and CDR2 is SNEGSKA (reference sequence). CDR3 size: 15 residues. V lost 0 bases to trimming and J lost 5 bases; unmatched junction nucleotides: 5. This CDR3 is CSARESGRTDNEQFF. The CDR3 DNA reads TGCAGTGCTAGAGAAAGCGGGAGGACTGACAATGAGCAGTTCTTC.

This clonotype was seen a few times. The gene calls are TRBV6-5 and TRBJ2-2; 15 nucleotides line up with TRBD2. Germline CDR1 and CDR2: MNHEY and SVGAGI. This CDR3 region has 19 residues. Germline trimming cut 2 bases from V and 6 bases from J; bases unmatched to any gene: 10. DNA for the CDR3: TGTGCCAGCAGTTACAGACCGGGACTAGCGGGGGGAGGGCCCGGGGAGCTGTTTTTT. Its translation is CASSYRPGLAGGGPGELFF.

The rearrangement links TRBV20-1 to TRBJ2-2, with D unclear. The CDR3 totals 15 residues. Per the germline V gene, CDR1 is DFQATT and CDR2 is SNEGSKA (reference sequence). The V end was cut by 5 bases, the J end by 4 bases, with 17 bases between. CDR3: CSAYLAAMGTGELFF. The CDR3 DNA sequence: TGCAGTGCTTATCTCGCCGCAATGGGCACCGGGGAGCTGTTTTTT.

The chain joins TRBV28 to TRBJ1-6; tentative D call: TRBD1 (5 bases). Germline CDR1 reads MDHEN; CDR2 reads SYDVKM. Trimming removed 7 bases at V and 4 bases at J, with 14 bases between. This CDR3 is 15 amino acids long. CDR3 in DNA: TGTGCCAGCAAGAGAGACAGAAATTATAATTCACCCCTCCACTTT. Amino acids: CASKRDRNYNSPLHF.

This clonotype appeared many times. V is TRBV3-1 and J is TRBJ2-1; D unresolved. CDR1 and CDR2 from the germline V gene are LGHDT and YNNKEL (reference sequence). V was trimmed by 4 bases and J by 8 bases, leaving 12 bases between them. The CDR3 sequence is 13 residues long. CDR3 region: CASSLNPGYEQFF. Written as DNA, the CDR3 is TGTGCCAGCAGCCTTAACCCCGGGTATGAGCAGTTCTTC.

The CDR3 sequence: CSARDLSTDTQYF. The CDR3 region has the DNA TGCAGTGCTAGAGATTTATCGACAGATACGCAGTATTTT. This sequence joins TRBV20-1 and TRBJ2-3; D gene uncertain. V was cut by 0 bases and J by 3 bases, with 7 bases left in between. This CDR3 has 13 residues. From germline, CDR1 is DFQATT and CDR2 SNEGSKA (reference sequence).

J is TRBJ2-7 and V is TRBV20-1, with 9 bases aligning to TRBD2. The CDR3 has 15 residues. J gave up 6 bases and V 3 bases, and 12 bases lay outside the gene matches. The germline V gene encodes CDR1 DFQATT and CDR2 SNEGSKA (reference sequence). The CDR3 reads CSARGAVAGVVEQYF. CDR3 nucleotides: TGCAGTGCTAGGGGGGCGGTAGCGGGAGTCGTCGAGCAGTACTTC.

In this sample, this clonotype turned up many times. The chain combines TRBV20-1 with TRBJ2-1; TRBD2 aligns across 13 bases. V shed 4 bases, J shed 3 bases, and the junction held 3 bases outside the gene matches. There are 15 residues in the CDR3. CDR1 is DFQATT and CDR2 is SNEGSKA in the germline V gene (reference sequence). In nucleotides, the CDR3 is TGCAGTGCTAACGGACTAGCGGGAGTCTACAATGAGCAGTTCTTC. Its translation is CSANGLAGVYNEQFF.

The sample holds many counts of this clonotype. V is TRBV27 and J is TRBJ2-3; 15 nucleotides align to TRBD2. This CDR3 region has 19 residues. The germline V gene encodes CDR1 MNHEY and CDR2 SMNVEV (reference sequence). V lost 2 bases to trimming and J lost 5 bases; unmatched junction nucleotides: 11. The CDR3 spells CASSLKGRTSGRALDTQYF. Here the CDR3 DNA reads TGTGCCAGCAGTTTAAAGGGAAGGACTAGCGGGAGGGCCTTAGATACGCAGTATTTT.

This clonotype showed up just a few times. The chain employs TRBV2 and TRBJ1-1; D gene unclear. The CDR3 spans 13 residues. V was trimmed by 3 bases and J by 1 base, leaving 6 bases between them. In germline, CDR1 is SNHLY, CDR2 FYNNEI. CDR3 protein: CASSDPTNTEAFF. The CDR3 DNA reads TGTGCCAGCAGTGACCCAACGAACACTGAAGCTTTCTTT.

This clonotype has more than one count but fewer than ten. The chain has TRBV28 and TRBJ1-4; tentative D call: TRBD1 (5 bases). The V end lost 7 bases, the J end lost 6 bases, and 18 bases lay between the germline ends. Germline CDR1 reads MDHEN; CDR2 reads SYDVKM. The CDR3 totals 15 residues. In DNA, the CDR3 is TGTGCCAGCATCCCCGGGCGGGGGGGAGATGAAAAACTGTTTTTT. Its translation: CASIPGRGGDEKLFF.

This clonotype was picked up a small number of times. This chain links TRBV7-9 with TRBJ2-7; 12 nucleotides agree with TRBD1. The CDR3 is 20 amino acids. The ends lost 4 bases at V and 0 bases at J; junction bases unmatched: 16. Germline CDR1 is SEHNR and CDR2 is FQNEAQ (reference sequence). CDR3 sequence reads: CASSSTILGTGGPDSYEQYF. In DNA form, the CDR3 reads TGTGCCAGCAGCTCAACGATACTAGGGACAGGGGGCCCCGACTCCTACGAGCAGTACTTC. Full variable domain (missing parts from reference TRBV7-9 and TRBJ2-7): DTGVSQNPRHKITKRGQNVTFRCDPISEHNRLYWYRQTLGQGPEFLTYFQNEAQLEKSRLLSDRFSAERPKGSFSTLEIQRTEQGDSAMYLCASSSTILGTGGPDSYEQYFGPGTRLTVT.

This clonotype occurred a few times. This chain links TRBV4-2 with TRBJ2-7; 10 positions match TRBD2. The V gene end was trimmed by 5 bases and the J gene end by 6 bases; junction bases not matched to a gene: 4. The CDR3 is 13 residues long. Germline lookup yields CDR1 LGHNA and CDR2 YNFKEQ. The CDR3 nucleotides are TGTGCCAGCAGCACGCTAGCGGGAGCCGAGCAGTACTTC. It specifies CASSTLAGAEQYF.

This clonotype was seen repeatedly, ten times or more. The chain employs TRBV5-1 and TRBJ2-1; 9 nucleotides match TRBD1. Germline assignment: CDR1 SGHRS and CDR2 YFSETQ. The CDR3 length is 16 residues. V was pared by 0 bases and J by 5 bases, with 6 bases of the junction left unmatched. The CDR3, as DNA: TGCGCCAGCAGCTTGGAACGGACAGGGGATCACAATGAGCAGTTCTTC. This codes for CASSLERTGDHNEQFF.

In its sample, this clonotype was seen many times. The chain links TRBV20-1 to TRBJ2-7; TRBD2 matches 10 bases. Germline values: CDR1 DFQATT, CDR2 SNEGSKA (reference sequence). The length of the CDR3 is 15 residues. Trimming removed 0 bases from V and 2 bases from J; junction bases left unmatched: 4. CDR3 DNA sequence: TGCAGTGCTAGAGAAAGCAGCGGGAGGGCCTACGAGCAGTACTTC. The encoded protein is CSARESSGRAYEQYF.

This clonotype has a count of ten or more. The chain has TRBV12-3 or TRBV12-4 and TRBJ2-5; tentatively, D is TRBD2 (5 bases). This CDR3 has 14 residues. V lost 3 bases and J 5 bases, leaving 13 bases between the germline ends. The CDR3 region is CASSLRSEAETQYF. The CDR3 nucleotides are TGTGCCAGCAGTTTGCGTAGCGAGGCTGAGACCCAGTACTTC.

This chain's CDR3 is CASSVGTGDGEQYF. The CDR3 nucleotides are TGTGCCAGCAGCGTCGGGACAGGGGACGGCGAGCAGTACTTC. The V gene is TRBV9, the J gene TRBJ2-7; 10 bases are shared with TRBD1. The CDR3 is 14 residues long. Germline-derived CDR1 and CDR2 are SGDLS and YYNGEE. Unmatched junction bases numbered 5, after V lost 2 bases and J lost 6 bases.

This clonotype was seen repeatedly, ten times or more. V is TRBV15 and J is TRBJ2-7, with unresolved D. Deletions cut 5 bases from V and 6 bases from J, with 11 bases between. The CDR3 sequence is 12 residues long. The germline V gene encodes CDR1 LNHNV and CDR2 YYDKDF (reference sequence). The CDR3 is CATSLSGVEQYF. The DNA of the CDR3 is TGTGCCACCAGCTTAAGTGGGGTCGAGCAGTACTTC.

The V call is TRBV9, the J call TRBJ2-2, with a weak D call TRBD2 (5 bases). Germline lookup yields CDR1 SGDLS and CDR2 YYNGEE. V dropped 0 bases and J dropped 2 bases, with 20 bases sitting between them. The CDR3 extends over 19 amino acids. The chain's CDR3 is CASSVGLARRVLNTGELFF. CDR3 DNA sequence: TGTGCCAGCAGCGTAGGGCTAGCCAGAAGAGTGTTAAACACCGGGGAGCTGTTTTTT.

In this sample, this clonotype turned up a few times. The chain carries TRBV18 and TRBJ2-3; D is perhaps TRBD2 (6 bases). CDR3 length equals 14 residues. The V end lost 1 base, the J end lost 4 bases, and 9 bases lay between the germline ends. CDR1 and CDR2 (germline): KGHSH, LQKENI. CDR3: CASSPLSGPDTQYF. CDR3 bases: TGTGCCAGCTCACCACTTAGCGGTCCAGATACGCAGTATTTT. Full variable domain (missing parts from reference TRBV18 and TRBJ2-3): NAGVMQNPRHLVRRRGQEARLRCSPMKGHSHVYWYRQLPEEGLKFMVYLQKENIIDESGMPKERFSAEFPKEGPSILRIQQVVRGDSAAYFCASSPLSGPDTQYFGPGTRLTVL.

This clonotype showed up many times. The rearrangement joins TRBV2 to TRBJ1-5; 12 bases fit TRBD1. With 3 bases clipped from V and 7 bases from J, the junction kept 4 bases outside the gene matches. Looked up from germline, CDR1 is SNHLY and CDR2 is FYNNEI. The CDR3 consists of 15 residues. The CDR3 loop reads CASSEGQGARQPQHF. CDR3 DNA: TGTGCCAGCAGTGAGGGACAGGGGGCGAGACAGCCCCAGCATTTT.

This clonotype was recorded a few times. The CDR3 coding sequence is TGTGCCAGTAGCTCCACCGGTCCCCTCATGAACACTGAAGCTTTCTTT. This encodes CASSSTGPLMNTEAFF. The chain is built from TRBV19 and TRBJ1-1, with D unresolved. The CDR3 is 16 amino acids. Germline assignment: CDR1 LNHDA and CDR2 SQIVND (reference sequence). Trimming pared 6 bases from V and 0 bases from J, leaving 17 bases between. Combining the CDR3 with reference TRBV19 and TRBJ1-1 gives the whole variable domain DGGITQSPKYLFRKEGQNVTLSCEQNLNHDAMYWYRQDPGQGLRLIYYSQIVNDFQKGDIAEGYSVSREKKESFPLTVTSAQKNPTAFYLCASSSTGPLMNTEAFFGQGTRLTVV.

This clonotype was picked up a small number of times. J is TRBJ2-1 and V is TRBV30; the match to TRBD2 covers 8 bases. The germline V gene has CDR1 GTSNPN and CDR2 SVGIG (reference sequence). Trimming cost V 5 bases and J 8 bases; bases outside gene matches: 8. The CDR3 is made up of 13 amino acids. CDR3 bases: TGTGCCTGGGAAAGCGGGAGTCTTGATGAGCAGTTCTTC. This gives the protein CAWESGSLDEQFF.

This clonotype was found many times. The genes are TRBV3-1 and TRBJ1-3; tentative D call: TRBD1 (6 bases). The CDR3 has 15 amino acids. The ends were cut back, 3 bases at V and 4 bases at J, with 13 bases in the middle. Germline V gene sequence: CDR1 LGHDT, CDR2 YNNKEL (reference sequence). Written as DNA, the CDR3 is TGTGCCAGCAGCCAGCCCGGGACAAGAGGAAACACCATATATTTT. It encodes CASSQPGTRGNTIYF. The full variable domain, rest sourced from reference TRBV3-1 and TRBJ1-3, is DTAVSQTPKYLVTQMGNDKSIKCEQNLGHDTMYWYKQDSKKFLKIMFSYNNKELIINETVPNRFSPKSPDKAHLNLHINSLELGDSAVYFCASSQPGTRGNTIYFGEGSWLTVV.